These T cell receptor beta chains were read from a single sample in a study of vaccination and CD4 T cells after COVID-19. TCRdb re-called the PCR reads with MiXCR, one entry per CDR3 protein. The table shows over 10,000 distinct CDR3 sequences, with 60% occurring only once. Their target antigens are unknown. The specimen sequenced was CD4+ T cells from blood, cultured in vitro. These receptors all come from a human donor who had recovered from COVID-19. Each CDR3 is given with its conserved first and last residue. The order of the fields is V gene, D gene, J gene, clone size, CDR3 DNA, CDR3 protein. The D gene is left open where the match is weak. Rows give clone size only sometimes, using once, few, many, or a class for an expanded clone.

v_call: TRBV20-1
d_call: TRBD1
j_call: TRBJ1-1
clone_size: NA
cdr3_nt: TGCAGTGCTAGTACAGGGGCGGACACTGAAGCTTTCTTT
cdr3_aa: CSASTGADTEAFF

v_call: TRBV27
d_call: NA
j_call: TRBJ2-3
clone_size: NA
cdr3_nt: TGTGCCAGCAGTACCCTTCGACAGGCTAGCACAGATACGCAGTATTTT
cdr3_aa: CASSTLRQASTDTQYF

v_call: TRBV7-9
d_call: NA
j_call: TRBJ1-2
clone_size: NA
cdr3_nt: TGTGCCAGCAGCCGGGACGAATATGGCTACACCTTC
cdr3_aa: CASSRDEYGYTF

v_call: TRBV20-1
d_call: NA
j_call: TRBJ2-1
clone_size: few
cdr3_nt: TGCAGTGCTAGTAAAGCCCTTAATACCTACAATGAGCAGTTCTTC
cdr3_aa: CSASKALNTYNEQFF

v_call: TRBV24-1
d_call: NA
j_call: TRBJ2-3
clone_size: few
cdr3_nt: TGTGCCACCAGTGATCCTCGCTTAGGTACGCAGTATTTT
cdr3_aa: CATSDPRLGTQYF

v_call: TRBV6-5
d_call: TRBD1
j_call: TRBJ1-6
clone_size: NA
cdr3_nt: TGTGCCAGCAGTTACGGTTACAGGGGCATCTCACCCCTCCACTTT
cdr3_aa: CASSYGYRGISPLHF

v_call: TRBV12-3/TRBV12-4
d_call: NA
j_call: TRBJ2-7
clone_size: NA
cdr3_nt: TGTGCCAGCAGTTTATACCGAGAGATAAACGAGCAGTACTTC
cdr3_aa: CASSLYREINEQYF

v_call: TRBV4-1
d_call: NA
j_call: TRBJ1-5
clone_size: NA
cdr3_nt: TGCGCCAGCAGCCAAGACTATAGGGGGGGAAATCAGCCCCAGCATTTT
cdr3_aa: CASSQDYRGGNQPQHF

v_call: TRBV6-1
d_call: TRBD1
j_call: TRBJ1-5
clone_size: few
cdr3_nt: TGTGCCAGCGGGACAGAATATAGCAATCAGCCCCAGCATTTT
cdr3_aa: CASGTEYSNQPQHF

v_call: TRBV2
d_call: NA
j_call: TRBJ2-5
clone_size: NA
cdr3_nt: TGTGCCAGCAATAGGGCAACAGAGACCCAGTACTTC
cdr3_aa: CASNRATETQYF

v_call: TRBV20-1
d_call: NA
j_call: TRBJ2-2
clone_size: NA
cdr3_nt: TGCAGTGCTATACGGGACACCGGGGAGCTGTTTTTT
cdr3_aa: CSAIRDTGELFF

v_call: TRBV20-1
d_call: NA
j_call: TRBJ2-3
clone_size: few
cdr3_nt: TGCAGTGCTAGCCTCCTCACAGATACGCAGTATTTT
cdr3_aa: CSASLLTDTQYF

v_call: TRBV28
d_call: NA
j_call: TRBJ2-1
clone_size: NA
cdr3_nt: TGTGCCAGCACCCAACCCGGGACCCATGAGCAGTTCTTC
cdr3_aa: CASTQPGTHEQFF

v_call: TRBV28
d_call: TRBD1
j_call: TRBJ2-6
clone_size: medium-sized
cdr3_nt: TGTGCCAGCAGTTCCCGGACAGGCCGCTCTGGGGCCAACGTCCTGACTTTC
cdr3_aa: CASSSRTGRSGANVLTF

v_call: TRBV10-2
d_call: NA
j_call: TRBJ2-3
clone_size: once
cdr3_nt: TGCGCCAGCAGTGAGTGGGGGCGGGGAGGGGGCACAGATACGCAGTATTTT
cdr3_aa: CASSEWGRGGGTDTQYF

v_call: TRBV6-5
d_call: NA
j_call: TRBJ2-6
clone_size: NA
cdr3_nt: TGTGCCAGCAGTTACTCGATAGGGGCCAACGTCCTGACTTTC
cdr3_aa: CASSYSIGANVLTF

v_call: TRBV11-2
d_call: TRBD1
j_call: TRBJ2-5
clone_size: NA
cdr3_nt: TGTGCCAGCAGCACCTTCGGACAGGGAGAGACCCGGTACTTC
cdr3_aa: CASSTFGQGETRYF

v_call: TRBV27
d_call: TRBD1
j_call: TRBJ1-1
clone_size: NA
cdr3_nt: TGTGCCAGCAGTTTACAGGGGGCGCGGACTGAAGCTTTCTTT
cdr3_aa: CASSLQGARTEAFF

v_call: TRBV30
d_call: NA
j_call: TRBJ2-2
clone_size: NA
cdr3_nt: TGTGCCTGGAGTCTGCCGGCAGGGAACACCGGGGAGCTGTTTTTT
cdr3_aa: CAWSLPAGNTGELFF

v_call: TRBV20-1
d_call: NA
j_call: TRBJ2-5
clone_size: few
cdr3_nt: TGCAGTGCTAGGAGGTCCAGCGGAGGGGAGACCCAGTACTTC
cdr3_aa: CSARRSSGGETQYF

v_call: TRBV10-3
d_call: NA
j_call: TRBJ2-1
clone_size: NA
cdr3_nt: TGTGCCATCACGGGGGGCGCAGACAATGAGCAGTTCTTC
cdr3_aa: CAITGGADNEQFF

v_call: TRBV5-1
d_call: NA
j_call: TRBJ2-7
clone_size: NA
cdr3_nt: TGCGCCAGCAGCTTAATAACTAACTACGAGCAGTACTTC
cdr3_aa: CASSLITNYEQYF

v_call: TRBV7-8
d_call: NA
j_call: TRBJ2-2
clone_size: few
cdr3_nt: TGTGCCAGCAGCTTACGCCGACTAGGAACCGGGGAGCTGTTTTTT
cdr3_aa: CASSLRRLGTGELFF

v_call: TRBV20-1
d_call: TRBD2
j_call: TRBJ2-2
clone_size: NA
cdr3_nt: TGCAGTGCTAGGGGACTAGCGGGCAGCGTCACCGGGGAGCTGTTTTTT
cdr3_aa: CSARGLAGSVTGELFF

v_call: TRBV15
d_call: TRBD1
j_call: TRBJ2-3
clone_size: NA
cdr3_nt: TGTGCCACCAGCCCAGGAAGACAGGGGGCGCCGACAGATACGCAGTATTTT
cdr3_aa: CATSPGRQGAPTDTQYF

v_call: TRBV27
d_call: NA
j_call: TRBJ2-7
clone_size: NA
cdr3_nt: TGTGCCAGCGGCCCTCAGGGTACTAGCTCCTACGAGCAGTACTTC
cdr3_aa: CASGPQGTSSYEQYF

v_call: TRBV20-1
d_call: NA
j_call: TRBJ2-7
clone_size: NA
cdr3_nt: TGCAGTGCAACCCCCAGCGGTTCCTACGAGCAGTACTTC
cdr3_aa: CSATPSGSYEQYF

v_call: TRBV5-4
d_call: TRBD2
j_call: TRBJ2-4
clone_size: NA
cdr3_nt: TGTGCCAGCAGCTCAGGACTAGCGGGGGGACCGAAAAACATTCAGTACTTC
cdr3_aa: CASSSGLAGGPKNIQYF

v_call: TRBV10-2
d_call: NA
j_call: TRBJ1-1
clone_size: NA
cdr3_nt: TGCGCCGCATCAGAGATGAGGGCGAATGAAGCTTTCTTT
cdr3_aa: CAASEMRANEAFF

v_call: TRBV20-1
d_call: NA
j_call: TRBJ2-5
clone_size: NA
cdr3_nt: TGCAGTGCTAGAGATGTCAGCCAACCACGGGAGACCCAGTACTTC
cdr3_aa: CSARDVSQPRETQYF

v_call: TRBV5-1
d_call: TRBD2
j_call: TRBJ2-3
clone_size: NA
cdr3_nt: TGCGCCAGCAGGTTAGCGGGAGGGCCATCAGATACGCAGTATTTT
cdr3_aa: CASRLAGGPSDTQYF

v_call: TRBV21-1
d_call: NA
j_call: TRBJ2-7
clone_size: NA
cdr3_nt: TGTGCCAGCAGCAATCGAACTACCTACGAGCAGTACTTC
cdr3_aa: CASSNRTTYEQYF

v_call: TRBV2
d_call: NA
j_call: TRBJ2-2
clone_size: NA
cdr3_nt: TGTGCCAGCACTGGGTTGGAGTTCGGGGAGCTGTTTTTT
cdr3_aa: CASTGLEFGELFF

v_call: TRBV7-9
d_call: NA
j_call: TRBJ2-3
clone_size: NA
cdr3_nt: TGTGCCAGCAGACGGGACATCACCACAGATACGCAGTATTTT
cdr3_aa: CASRRDITTDTQYF

v_call: TRBV20-1
d_call: NA
j_call: TRBJ2-2
clone_size: NA
cdr3_nt: TGCAGTGCTAGGAGAGAGAAGGGCGGGGAGCTGTTTTTT
cdr3_aa: CSARREKGGELFF

v_call: TRBV28
d_call: NA
j_call: TRBJ2-3
clone_size: NA
cdr3_nt: TGTGCCAGCAGTTTATATGGTTCCACAGATACGCAGTATTTT
cdr3_aa: CASSLYGSTDTQYF

v_call: TRBV2
d_call: TRBD1
j_call: TRBJ1-2
clone_size: NA
cdr3_nt: TGTGCCAGCAGTTTACAGGGGATCCTGTATGGCTACACCTTC
cdr3_aa: CASSLQGILYGYTF

v_call: TRBV29-1
d_call: NA
j_call: TRBJ1-3
clone_size: NA
cdr3_nt: TGCAGCGTCGGGGGAGGAGGGCGTGGAAACACCATATATTTT
cdr3_aa: CSVGGGGRGNTIYF

v_call: TRBV6-1
d_call: NA
j_call: TRBJ1-1
clone_size: NA
cdr3_nt: TGTGCCTCGACGGCGGGGGGGTGGACTGAAGCTTTCTTT
cdr3_aa: CASTAGGWTEAFF

v_call: TRBV20-1
d_call: NA
j_call: TRBJ2-3
clone_size: few
cdr3_nt: TGCAGTGCAGTGGGGCCCCGGGATACGCAGTATTTT
cdr3_aa: CSAVGPRDTQYF

v_call: TRBV27
d_call: TRBD2
j_call: TRBJ2-3
clone_size: NA
cdr3_nt: TGTGCCAGCAGTGGCCTAGCGGGAGGATCGTTAAATACGCAGTATTTT
cdr3_aa: CASSGLAGGSLNTQYF

v_call: TRBV9
d_call: NA
j_call: TRBJ1-1
clone_size: few
cdr3_nt: TGTGCCAGCAGCTCAGGACCCCTGAACACTGAAGCTTTCTTT
cdr3_aa: CASSSGPLNTEAFF

v_call: TRBV7-3
d_call: NA
j_call: TRBJ2-3
clone_size: NA
cdr3_nt: TGTGCCAGCAGCTTATTGGTAGCAGCCGATACGCAGTATTTT
cdr3_aa: CASSLLVAADTQYF

v_call: TRBV7-9
d_call: NA
j_call: TRBJ1-6
clone_size: NA
cdr3_nt: TGTGCCAGCAGCTTTAGTTCCGTACCCCATTCACCCCTCCACTTT
cdr3_aa: CASSFSSVPHSPLHF

v_call: TRBV6-5
d_call: TRBD1
j_call: TRBJ1-2
clone_size: NA
cdr3_nt: TGTGCCAGCAGTTACCGCCCGACAGGGGATTCCGGAGGCTACACCTTC
cdr3_aa: CASSYRPTGDSGGYTF

v_call: TRBV2
d_call: TRBD1
j_call: TRBJ1-6
clone_size: NA
cdr3_nt: TGTGCCAGCAGTACCAAGGACAGGGCTTATAATTCACCCCTCCACTTT
cdr3_aa: CASSTKDRAYNSPLHF

v_call: TRBV20-1
d_call: TRBD2
j_call: TRBJ2-1
clone_size: NA
cdr3_nt: TGCAGTGCTAGAGATGGGAGGGTCGATGAGCAGTTCTTC
cdr3_aa: CSARDGRVDEQFF

v_call: TRBV6-5
d_call: TRBD1
j_call: TRBJ2-7
clone_size: NA
cdr3_nt: TGTGCCAGCAGTTTTCGACAGGGGGCCTACGAGCAGTACTTC
cdr3_aa: CASSFRQGAYEQYF

v_call: TRBV11-3
d_call: TRBD2
j_call: TRBJ2-1
clone_size: NA
cdr3_nt: TGTGCCAGCAGCTTAGGGGGACTAGCGGGAGGCCTCAATGAGCAGTTCTTC
cdr3_aa: CASSLGGLAGGLNEQFF

v_call: TRBV19
d_call: TRBD2
j_call: TRBJ2-7
clone_size: few
cdr3_nt: TGTGCCAGTAGTATGCGCTGGGCTAGCGGGAGTTTCTCCTACGAGCAGTACTTC
cdr3_aa: CASSMRWASGSFSYEQYF

v_call: TRBV6-5
d_call: NA
j_call: TRBJ1-2
clone_size: NA
cdr3_nt: TGTGCCAGCAGTTATGGGTTGAACTATGGCTACACCTTC
cdr3_aa: CASSYGLNYGYTF

v_call: TRBV5-1
d_call: TRBD1
j_call: TRBJ1-2
clone_size: few
cdr3_nt: TGCGCCAGCAGCTCAACCGGGACAGGGGATGGCTACACCTTC
cdr3_aa: CASSSTGTGDGYTF

v_call: TRBV7-2
d_call: TRBD2
j_call: TRBJ2-1
clone_size: NA
cdr3_nt: TGTGCCAGCAGCTCCTTTTCTAGCGGGAGGTTTAATGAGCAGTTCTTC
cdr3_aa: CASSSFSSGRFNEQFF